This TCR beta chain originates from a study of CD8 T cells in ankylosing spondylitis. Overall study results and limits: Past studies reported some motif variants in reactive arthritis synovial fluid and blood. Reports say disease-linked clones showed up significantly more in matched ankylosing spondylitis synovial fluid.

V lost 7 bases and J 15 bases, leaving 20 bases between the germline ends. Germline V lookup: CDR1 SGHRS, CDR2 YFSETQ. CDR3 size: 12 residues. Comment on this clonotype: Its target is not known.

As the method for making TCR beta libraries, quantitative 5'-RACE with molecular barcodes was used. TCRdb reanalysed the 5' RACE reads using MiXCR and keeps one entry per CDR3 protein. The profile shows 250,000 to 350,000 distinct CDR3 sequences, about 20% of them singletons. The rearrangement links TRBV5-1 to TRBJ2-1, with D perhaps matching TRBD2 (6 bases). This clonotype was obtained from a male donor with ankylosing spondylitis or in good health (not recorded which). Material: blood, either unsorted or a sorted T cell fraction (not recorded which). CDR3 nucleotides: TGCGCCAGCTTAGAGGAGGGGAATCGTCCGTTCTTC. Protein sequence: CASLEEGNRPFF.